This T cell receptor beta chain was recorded in a study of cytomegalovirus exposure and HLA in healthy donors. CDR3 length equals 15 residues. Germline CDR1 and CDR2: LNHDA and SQIVND (reference sequence). V lost 3 bases and J lost 6; bases outside the gene matches: 9. As to this clone: Its antigen is not identified.

General study points: In a later analysis, HLA-associated beta chains showed higher expansion and lower generation probabilities than comparable chains.

A multiplex PCR was run with 60 Vbeta primers and 13 Jbeta primers. The assay was immunoSEQ multiplex PCR, and TCRdb's table has in-frame clones only and misses some. This sample carries about 110,000 clones, around four fifths of them seen once, and the ten largest clones take 7% to 9%. This receptor was obtained from a woman aged 50 to 60 in good health and CMV-seropositive. The chain is built from TRBV19 and TRBJ2-3; 7 nucleotides match TRBD2. Sequences were obtained from PBMCs. The CDR3 region has the DNA TGTGCCAGTAGTATTGGCGGGAGCCGGGCGGATACGCAGTATTTT. Its translation is CASSIGGSRADTQYF. Drawing the rest from reference TRBV19 and TRBJ2-3, the complete variable domain is DGGITQSPKYLFRKEGQNVTLSCEQNLNHDAMYWYRQDPGQGLRLIYYSQIVNDFQKGDIAEGYSVSREKKESFPLTVTSAQKNPTAFYLCASSIGGSRADTQYFGPGTRLTVL.